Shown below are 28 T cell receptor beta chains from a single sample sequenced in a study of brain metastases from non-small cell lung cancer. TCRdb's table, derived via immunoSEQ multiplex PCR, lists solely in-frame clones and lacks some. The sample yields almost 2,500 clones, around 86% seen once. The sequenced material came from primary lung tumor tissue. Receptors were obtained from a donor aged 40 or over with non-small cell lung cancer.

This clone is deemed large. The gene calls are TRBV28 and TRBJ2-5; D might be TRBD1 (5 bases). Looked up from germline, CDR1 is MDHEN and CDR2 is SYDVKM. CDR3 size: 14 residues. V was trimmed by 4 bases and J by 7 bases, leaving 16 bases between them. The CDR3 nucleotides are TGTGCCAGCAGTTCCACCGTGGGGCGTGGGACCCAGTACTTC. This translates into CASSSTVGRGTQYF. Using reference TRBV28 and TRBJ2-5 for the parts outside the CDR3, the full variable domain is DVKVTQSSRYLVKRTGEKVFLECVQDMDHENMFWYRQDPGLGLRLIYFSYDVKMKEKGDIPEGYSVSREKKERFSLILESASTNQTSMYLCASSSTVGRGTQYFGPGTRLLVL.

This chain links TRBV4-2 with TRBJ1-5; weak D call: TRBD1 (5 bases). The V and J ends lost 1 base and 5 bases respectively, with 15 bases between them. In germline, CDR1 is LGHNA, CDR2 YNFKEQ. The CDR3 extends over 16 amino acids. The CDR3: CASSQAGTLGDQPQHF. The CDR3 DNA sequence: TGTGCCAGCAGCCAAGCCGGGACCCTAGGGGATCAGCCCCAGCATTTT.

CDR3 amino acids: CASSLYSGGSYNEQFF. The CDR3, as DNA: TGTGCCAGTAGTCTATACTCTGGGGGGTCCTACAATGAGCAGTTCTTC. The chain recombines TRBV19 with TRBJ2-1, with D maybe TRBD2 (6 bases). This CDR3 has 16 amino acids. Trimming left V 5 bases short and J 1 base short, with 15 bases between. In germline, CDR1 is LNHDA, CDR2 SQIVND (reference sequence). Variable domain in full (rest from reference TRBV19 and TRBJ2-1): DGGITQSPKYLFRKEGQNVTLSCEQNLNHDAMYWYRQDPGQGLRLIYYSQIVNDFQKGDIAEGYSVSREKKESFPLTVTSAQKNPTAFYLCASSLYSGGSYNEQFFGPGTRLTVL.

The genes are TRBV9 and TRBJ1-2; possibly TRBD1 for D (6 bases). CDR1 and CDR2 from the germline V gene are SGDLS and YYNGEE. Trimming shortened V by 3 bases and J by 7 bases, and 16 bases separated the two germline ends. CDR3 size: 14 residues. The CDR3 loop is CASSAQGEGGGYTF. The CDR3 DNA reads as TGTGCCAGCAGCGCACAGGGAGAAGGGGGTGGCTACACCTTC.

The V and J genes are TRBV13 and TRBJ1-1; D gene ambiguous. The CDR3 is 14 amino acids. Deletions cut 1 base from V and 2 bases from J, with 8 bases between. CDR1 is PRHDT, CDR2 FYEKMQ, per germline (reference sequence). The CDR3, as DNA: TGTGCCAGCAGCTTAGCCCCTCGAAACACTGAAGCTTTCTTT. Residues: CASSLAPRNTEAFF.

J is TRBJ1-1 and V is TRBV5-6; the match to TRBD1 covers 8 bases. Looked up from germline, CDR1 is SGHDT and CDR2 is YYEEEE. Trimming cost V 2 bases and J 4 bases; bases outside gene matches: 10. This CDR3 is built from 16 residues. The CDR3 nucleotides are TGTGCCAGCAGCTTCGGAATGAAAACAGGGGGCACTGAAGCTTTCTTT. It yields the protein CASSFGMKTGGTEAFF.

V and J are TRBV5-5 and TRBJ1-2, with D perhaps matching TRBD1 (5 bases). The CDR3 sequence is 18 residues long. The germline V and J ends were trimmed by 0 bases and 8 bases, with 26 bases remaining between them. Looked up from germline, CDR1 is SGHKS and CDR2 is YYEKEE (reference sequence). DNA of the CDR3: TGTGCCAGCAGCTTGGATATAAGCGGGGTAGGGGATGTGAAAGGCTACACCTTC. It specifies CASSLDISGVGDVKGYTF.

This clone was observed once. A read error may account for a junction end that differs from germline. Written as DNA, the CDR3 is TGTGCCAGCAGTCGACAGGGTGATCAGTCCCAGCATTTT. This translates into CASSRQGDQSQHF. J is TRBJ1-5 and V is TRBV6-6, with 7 bases matching TRBD1. The CDR3 extends over 13 amino acids. Germline CDR1 MNHNY, CDR2 SVGAGI (reference sequence).

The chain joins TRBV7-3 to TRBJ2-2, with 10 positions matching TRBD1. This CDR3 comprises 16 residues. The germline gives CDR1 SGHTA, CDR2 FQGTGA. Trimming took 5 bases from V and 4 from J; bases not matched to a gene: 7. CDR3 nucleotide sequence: TGTGCCAGCAGCCCCGCCGGGACAGGGGTCACCGGGGAGCTGTTTTTT. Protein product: CASSPAGTGVTGELFF.

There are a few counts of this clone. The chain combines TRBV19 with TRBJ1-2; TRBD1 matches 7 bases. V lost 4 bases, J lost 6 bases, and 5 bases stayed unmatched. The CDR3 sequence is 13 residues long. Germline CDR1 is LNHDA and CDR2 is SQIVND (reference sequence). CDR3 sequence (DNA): TGTGCCAGTAGTAAAGGGGACAGAAATGGCTACACCTTC. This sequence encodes CASSKGDRNGYTF.

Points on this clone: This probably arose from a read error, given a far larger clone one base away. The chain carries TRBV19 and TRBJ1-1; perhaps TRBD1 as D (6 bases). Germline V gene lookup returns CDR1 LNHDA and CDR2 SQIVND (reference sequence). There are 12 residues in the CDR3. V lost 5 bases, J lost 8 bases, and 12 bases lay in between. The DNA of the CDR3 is TGTGCCAGTAGTCTACAGGGTCACGAAGCTTTCTTT. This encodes CASSLQGHEAFF.

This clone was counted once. The CDR3 reads CASSQAGTGGYEQYF. As DNA, the CDR3 is TGTGCCAGCAGCCAAGCCGGGACAGGGGGCTACGAGCAGTACTTC. The genes are TRBV3-1 (or the pseudogene TRBV3-2) and TRBJ2-7, with 11 bases aligning to TRBD1. CDR1 is LGHDT and CDR2 is YNNKEL in the germline V gene (reference sequence). After removal of 1 base from V and 3 bases from J, the junction contained 2 bases not matched to a gene. The CDR3 contains 15 residues.

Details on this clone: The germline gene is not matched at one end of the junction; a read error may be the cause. The CDR3 spells CASSPGGQPGSYEQYF. DNA of the CDR3: TGTGCCAGTAGCCCTGGCGGGCAGCCGGGCTCCTACGAGCAATACTTC. The chain is built from TRBV19 and TRBJ2-7; maybe TRBD2 (5 bases). The germline CDR1 and CDR2 sequences are LNHDA and SQIVND (reference sequence). The CDR3 consists of 16 residues. The whole variable domain, remainder taken from reference TRBV19 and TRBJ2-7, is DGGITQSPKYLFRKEGQNVTLSCEQNLNHDAMYWYRQDPGQGLRLIYYSQIVNDFQKGDIAEGYSVSREKKESFPLTVTSAQKNPTAFYLCASSPGGQPGSYEQYFGPGTRLTVT.

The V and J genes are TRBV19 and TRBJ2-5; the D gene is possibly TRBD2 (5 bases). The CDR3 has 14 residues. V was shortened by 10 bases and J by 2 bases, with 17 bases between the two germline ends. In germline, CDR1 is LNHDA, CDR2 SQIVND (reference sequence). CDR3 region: CATRPLRGQETQYF. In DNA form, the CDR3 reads TGTGCCACCAGACCTTTAAGAGGGCAAGAGACCCAGTACTTC.

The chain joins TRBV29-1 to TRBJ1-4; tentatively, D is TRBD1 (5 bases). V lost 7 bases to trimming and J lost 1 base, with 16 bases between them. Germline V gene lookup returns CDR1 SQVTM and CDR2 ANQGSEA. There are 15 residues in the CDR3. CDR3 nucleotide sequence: TGCAGCGCCAAAGTCCAGGGACGAACTAATGAAAAACTGTTTTTT. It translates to CSAKVQGRTNEKLFF.

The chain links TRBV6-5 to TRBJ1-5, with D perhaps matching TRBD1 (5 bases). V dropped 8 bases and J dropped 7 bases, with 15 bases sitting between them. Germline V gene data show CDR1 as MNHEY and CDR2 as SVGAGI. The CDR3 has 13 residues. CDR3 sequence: CASSMTGGQPQHF. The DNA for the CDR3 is TGTGCCAGCTCCATGACTGGGGGGCAGCCCCAGCATTTT.

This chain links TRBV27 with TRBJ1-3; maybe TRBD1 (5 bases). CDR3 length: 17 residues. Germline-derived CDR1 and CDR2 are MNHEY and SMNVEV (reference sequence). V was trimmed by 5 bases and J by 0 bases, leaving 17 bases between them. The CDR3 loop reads CASSEHRRDSSGNTIYF. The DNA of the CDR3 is TGTGCCAGCAGTGAGCATCGCAGGGACTCCTCTGGAAACACCATATATTTT.

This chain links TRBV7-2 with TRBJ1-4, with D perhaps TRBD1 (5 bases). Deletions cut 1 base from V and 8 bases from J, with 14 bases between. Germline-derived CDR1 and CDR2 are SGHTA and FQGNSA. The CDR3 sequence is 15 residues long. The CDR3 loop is CASSLVHNTGEKLFF. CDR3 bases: TGTGCCAGCAGCTTAGTTCATAACACAGGAGAAAAACTGTTTTTT.

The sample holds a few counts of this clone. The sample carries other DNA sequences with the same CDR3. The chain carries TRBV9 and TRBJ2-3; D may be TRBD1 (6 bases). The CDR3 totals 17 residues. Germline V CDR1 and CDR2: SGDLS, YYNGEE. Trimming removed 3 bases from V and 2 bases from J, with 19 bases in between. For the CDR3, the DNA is TGTGCCAGCAGCGAGGCACAGGGATACGACACCACAGATACGCAGTATTTT. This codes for CASSEAQGYDTTDTQYF.

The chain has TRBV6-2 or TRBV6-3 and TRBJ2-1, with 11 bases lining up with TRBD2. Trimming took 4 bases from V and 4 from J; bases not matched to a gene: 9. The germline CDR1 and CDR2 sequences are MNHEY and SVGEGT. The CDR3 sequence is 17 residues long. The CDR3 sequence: CASSSGLAGLVYNEQFF. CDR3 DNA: TGTGCCAGCAGTTCCGGACTAGCGGGCTTGGTTTACAATGAGCAGTTCTTC.

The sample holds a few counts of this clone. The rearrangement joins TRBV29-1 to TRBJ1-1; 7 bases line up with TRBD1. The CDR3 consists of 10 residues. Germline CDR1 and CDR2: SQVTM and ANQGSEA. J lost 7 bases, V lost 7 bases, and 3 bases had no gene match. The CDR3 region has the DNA TGCAGCGACGGGGACAGTGAAGCTTTCTTT. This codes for CSDGDSEAFF.

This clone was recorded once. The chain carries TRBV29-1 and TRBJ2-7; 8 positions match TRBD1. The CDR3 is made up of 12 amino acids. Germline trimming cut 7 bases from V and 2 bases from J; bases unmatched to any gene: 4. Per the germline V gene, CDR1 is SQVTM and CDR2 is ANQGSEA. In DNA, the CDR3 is TGCAGCGCCGGGACAGGAACCTACGAGCAGTACTTC. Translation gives CSAGTGTYEQYF.

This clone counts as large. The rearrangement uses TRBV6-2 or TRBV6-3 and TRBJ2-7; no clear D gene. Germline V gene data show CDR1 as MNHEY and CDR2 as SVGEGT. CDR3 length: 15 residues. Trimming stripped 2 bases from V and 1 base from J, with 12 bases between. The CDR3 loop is CASSYGTDISYEQYF. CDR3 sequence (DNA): TGTGCCAGCAGTTACGGTACGGATATTTCCTACGAGCAGTACTTC.

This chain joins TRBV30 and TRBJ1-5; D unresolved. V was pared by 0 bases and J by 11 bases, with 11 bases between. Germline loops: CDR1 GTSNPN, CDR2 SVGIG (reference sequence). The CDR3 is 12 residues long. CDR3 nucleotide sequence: TGTGCCTGGAGTGTACCAGGTTCAACCCAGCATTTT. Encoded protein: CAWSVPGSTQHF.

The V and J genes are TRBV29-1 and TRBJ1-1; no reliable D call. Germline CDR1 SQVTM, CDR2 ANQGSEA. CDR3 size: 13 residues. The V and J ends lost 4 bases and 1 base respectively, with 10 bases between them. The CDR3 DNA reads TGCAGCGTTGGCAAAAATCAGAACACTGAAGCTTTCTTT. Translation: CSVGKNQNTEAFF.

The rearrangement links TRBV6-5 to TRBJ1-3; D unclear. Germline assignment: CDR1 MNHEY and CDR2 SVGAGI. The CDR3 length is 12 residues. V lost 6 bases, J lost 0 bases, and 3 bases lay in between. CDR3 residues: CASRTSGNTIYF. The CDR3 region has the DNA TGTGCCAGCAGAACCTCTGGAAACACCATATATTTT.

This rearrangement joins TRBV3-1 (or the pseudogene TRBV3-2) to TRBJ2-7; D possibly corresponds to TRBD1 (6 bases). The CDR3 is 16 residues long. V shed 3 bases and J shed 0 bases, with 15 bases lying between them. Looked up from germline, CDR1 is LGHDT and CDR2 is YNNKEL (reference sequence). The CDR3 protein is CASSQTGTGFSYEQYF. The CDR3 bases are TGTGCCAGCAGCCAGACCGGCACAGGGTTCTCCTACGAGCAGTACTTC.

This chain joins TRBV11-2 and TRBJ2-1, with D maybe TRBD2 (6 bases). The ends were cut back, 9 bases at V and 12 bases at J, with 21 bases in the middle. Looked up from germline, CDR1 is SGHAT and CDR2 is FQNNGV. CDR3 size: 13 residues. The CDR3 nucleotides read TGTGCCAGAACCGGGACTTTCAAACCAGGGCAGTTCTTC. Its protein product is CARTGTFKPGQFF.